This entry describes one T cell receptor beta chain. Germline V lookup: CDR1 MNHNS, CDR2 SASEGT. V lost 7 bases and J 10 bases, leaving 22 bases between the germline ends. This CDR3 spans 14 amino acids. 60 Vbeta and 13 Jbeta primers were used in PCR. Repertoires were generated with immunoSEQ multiplex PCR, while TCRdb's copy carries only in-frame clones and drops some. The sample includes 180,000 or so clones, about 75% of them seen just once. These data come from a study of cytomegalovirus exposure and HLA in healthy donors. The source material was PBMCs. The rearrangement uses TRBV6-1 and TRBJ1-1, with D possibly matching TRBD1 (5 bases). The source is a middle-aged woman in good health and CMV-seropositive. The CDR3 region has the DNA TGTGCCAGCATCCAGTCGCAGGGTTTTCTGATAGCTTTCTTT. It yields the protein CASIQSQGFLIAFF.